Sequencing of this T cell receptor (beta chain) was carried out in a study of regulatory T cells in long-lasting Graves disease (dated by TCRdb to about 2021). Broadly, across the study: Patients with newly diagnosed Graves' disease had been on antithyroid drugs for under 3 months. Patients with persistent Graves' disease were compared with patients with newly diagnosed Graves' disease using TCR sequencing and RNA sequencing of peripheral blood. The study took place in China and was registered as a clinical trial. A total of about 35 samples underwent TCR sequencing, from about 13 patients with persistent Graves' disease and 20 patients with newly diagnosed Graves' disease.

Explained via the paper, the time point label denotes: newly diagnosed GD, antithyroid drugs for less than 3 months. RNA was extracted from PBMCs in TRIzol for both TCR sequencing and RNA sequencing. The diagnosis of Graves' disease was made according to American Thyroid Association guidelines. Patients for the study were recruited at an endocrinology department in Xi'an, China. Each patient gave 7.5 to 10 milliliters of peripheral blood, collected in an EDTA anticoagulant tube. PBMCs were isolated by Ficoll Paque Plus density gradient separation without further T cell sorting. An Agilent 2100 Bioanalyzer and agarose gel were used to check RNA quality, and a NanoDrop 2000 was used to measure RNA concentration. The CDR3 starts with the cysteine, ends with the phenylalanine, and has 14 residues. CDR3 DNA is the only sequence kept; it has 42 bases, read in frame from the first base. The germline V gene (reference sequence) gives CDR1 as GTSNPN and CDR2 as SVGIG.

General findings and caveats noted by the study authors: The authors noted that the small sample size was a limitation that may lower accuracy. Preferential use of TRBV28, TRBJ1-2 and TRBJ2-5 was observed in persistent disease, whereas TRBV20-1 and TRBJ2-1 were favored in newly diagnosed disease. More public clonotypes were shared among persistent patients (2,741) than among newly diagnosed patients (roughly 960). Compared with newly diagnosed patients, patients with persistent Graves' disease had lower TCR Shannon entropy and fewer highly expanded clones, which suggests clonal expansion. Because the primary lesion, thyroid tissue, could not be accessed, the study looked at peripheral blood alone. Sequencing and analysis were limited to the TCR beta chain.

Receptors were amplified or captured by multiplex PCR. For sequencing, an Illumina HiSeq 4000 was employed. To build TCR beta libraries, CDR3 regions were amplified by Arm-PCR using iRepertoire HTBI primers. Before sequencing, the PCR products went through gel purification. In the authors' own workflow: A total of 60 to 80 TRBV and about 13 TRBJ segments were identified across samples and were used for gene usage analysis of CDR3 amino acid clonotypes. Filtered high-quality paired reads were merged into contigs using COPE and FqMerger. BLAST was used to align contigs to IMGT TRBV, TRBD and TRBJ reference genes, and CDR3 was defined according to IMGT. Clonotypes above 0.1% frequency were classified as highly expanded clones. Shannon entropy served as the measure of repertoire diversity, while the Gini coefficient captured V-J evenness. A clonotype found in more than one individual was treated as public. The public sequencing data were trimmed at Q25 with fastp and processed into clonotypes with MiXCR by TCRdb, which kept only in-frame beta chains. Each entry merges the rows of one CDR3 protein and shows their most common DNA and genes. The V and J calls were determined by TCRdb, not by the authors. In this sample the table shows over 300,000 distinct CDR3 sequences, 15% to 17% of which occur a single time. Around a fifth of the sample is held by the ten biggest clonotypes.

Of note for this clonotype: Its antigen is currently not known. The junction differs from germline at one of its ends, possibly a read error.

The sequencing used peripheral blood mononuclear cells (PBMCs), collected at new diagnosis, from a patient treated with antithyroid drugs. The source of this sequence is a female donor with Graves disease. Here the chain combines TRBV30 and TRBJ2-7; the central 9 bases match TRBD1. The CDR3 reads CAWRGTGNTYEQYF. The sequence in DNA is TGTGCCTGGAGGGGGACAGGGAATACCTACGAGCAATACTTC.